The clone carrying this T cell receptor beta chain showed up just a few times. Antigen: not known. The V and J ends lost 0 bases and 9 bases respectively, with 10 bases between them. The CDR3 consists of 13 residues. Looked up from germline, CDR1 is SGDLS and CDR2 is YYNGEE. The entry originates in a study of cytomegalovirus exposure and HLA in healthy donors. Libraries were prepared by immunoSEQ multiplex PCR; TCRdb keeps only in-frame clonotypes and omits some of them. The sample includes approximately 57,000 clones, roughly 93% of them seen just once. The study drew the donors from its roughly 120-subject validation cohort, separate from the approximately 700-subject first cohort. Study-level results: Reports credit the classifier with highly specific, highly sensitive diagnosis of cytomegalovirus status.

The sequenced material came from PBMCs. The chain links TRBV9 to TRBJ2-1; possible D gene TRBD1, 6 bases. The TCR was taken from a woman younger than 30 in good health and CMV-seronegative. The CDR3 nucleotides are TGTGCCAGCAGCGTAGCAGGGGTGCGTGAGCAGTTCTTC. The encoded protein is CASSVAGVREQFF.